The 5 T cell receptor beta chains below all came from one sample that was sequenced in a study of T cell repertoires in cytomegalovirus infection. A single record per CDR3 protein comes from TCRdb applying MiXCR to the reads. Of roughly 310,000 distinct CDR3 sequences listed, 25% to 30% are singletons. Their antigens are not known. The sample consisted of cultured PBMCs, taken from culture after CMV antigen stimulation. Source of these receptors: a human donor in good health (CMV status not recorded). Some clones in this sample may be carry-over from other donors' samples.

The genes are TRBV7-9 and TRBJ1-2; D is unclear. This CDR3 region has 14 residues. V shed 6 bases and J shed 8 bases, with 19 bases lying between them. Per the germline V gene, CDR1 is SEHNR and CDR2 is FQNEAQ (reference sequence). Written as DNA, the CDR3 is TGTGCCAGCAGTCACAGTACGGACTATGTAGGCTACACCTTC. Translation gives CASSHSTDYVGYTF.

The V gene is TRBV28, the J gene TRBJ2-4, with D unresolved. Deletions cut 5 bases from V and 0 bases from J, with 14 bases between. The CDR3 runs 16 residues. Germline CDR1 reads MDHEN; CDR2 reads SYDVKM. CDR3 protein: CASSPPLAVAKNIQYF. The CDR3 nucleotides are TGTGCCAGCAGTCCCCCGCTGGCCGTAGCCAAAAACATTCAGTACTTC. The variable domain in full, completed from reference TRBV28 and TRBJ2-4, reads DVKVTQSSRYLVKRTGEKVFLECVQDMDHENMFWYRQDPGLGLRLIYFSYDVKMKEKGDIPEGYSVSREKKERFSLILESASTNQTSMYLCASSPPLAVAKNIQYFGAGTRLSVL.

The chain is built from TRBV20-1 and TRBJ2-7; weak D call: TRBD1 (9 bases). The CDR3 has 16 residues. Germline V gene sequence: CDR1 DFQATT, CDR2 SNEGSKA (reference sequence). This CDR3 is CSSTDRGDSGSYEQYF. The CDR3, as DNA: TGCAGCTCCACGGACAGGGGCGACAGCGGGAGTTACGAGCAGTACTTC.

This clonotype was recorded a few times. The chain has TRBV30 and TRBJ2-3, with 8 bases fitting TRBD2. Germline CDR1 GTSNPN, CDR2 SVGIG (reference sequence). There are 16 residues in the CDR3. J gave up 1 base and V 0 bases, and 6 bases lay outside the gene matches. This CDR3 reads CAWSVAGGSGTDTQYF. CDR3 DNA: TGTGCCTGGAGTGTTGCGGGAGGTTCGGGCACAGATACGCAGTATTTT.

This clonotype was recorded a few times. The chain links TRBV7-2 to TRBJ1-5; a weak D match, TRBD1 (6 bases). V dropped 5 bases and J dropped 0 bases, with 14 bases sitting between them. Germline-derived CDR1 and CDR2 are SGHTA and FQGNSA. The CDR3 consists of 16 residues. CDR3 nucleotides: TGTGCCAGCAGCCAATGGGGGGGGCCTAGCAATCAGCCCCAGCATTTT. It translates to CASSQWGGPSNQPQHF. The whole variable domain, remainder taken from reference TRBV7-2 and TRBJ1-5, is GAGVSQSPSNKVTEKGKDVELRCDPISGHTALYWYRQSLGQGLEFLIYFQGNSAPDKSGLPSDRFSAERTGGSVSTLTIQRTQQEDSAVYLCASSQWGGPSNQPQHFGDGTRLSIL.